The 19 T cell receptor beta chains given below trace back to one sample, sequenced in a study of T cells in Graves' hyperthyroidism and ophthalmopathy. TCR beta CDR3 region amplification was performed from RNA transcripts. Carried out on the TCR CDR3, a first-round RT-PCR used the HTBI primer set. TCRdb redid the calling of the multiplex PCR reads with MiXCR, one entry per CDR3 protein. The sample lists fewer than 750,000 distinct CDR3 sequences, 35% to 55% occurring once. The sequencing sample was made of peripheral blood or thyroid tissue (not recorded which). Receptors were obtained from a woman younger than 30 with Graves' hyperthyroidism.

Ten or more counts support this clonotype. The chain joins TRBV7-9 to TRBJ1-1; 9 bases align to TRBD1. J gave up 5 bases and V 5 bases, and 6 bases lay outside the gene matches. CDR1 and CDR2 from the germline V gene are SEHNR and FQNEAQ (reference sequence). CDR3 size: 14 residues. In DNA, the CDR3 is TGTGCCAGCAGCCTGGGACAGGGTTGGACTGAAGCTTTCTTT. Amino acid sequence: CASSLGQGWTEAFF.

V usage is TRBV20-1 and J usage is TRBJ1-6; 10 positions agree with TRBD1. Germline loops: CDR1 DFQATT, CDR2 SNEGSKA (reference sequence). The CDR3 is 13 amino acids. Trimming at V came to 1 base and at J to 13 bases, leaving 4 bases not matched to a gene. CDR3 sequence reads: CSARGDRGWPLHF. In DNA form, the CDR3 reads TGCAGTGCTAGAGGGGACAGGGGTTGGCCCCTCCACTTT.

The chain's CDR3 is CSTGGNSPLHF. The CDR3 coding sequence is TGCAGTACAGGGGGGAATTCACCCCTCCACTTT. This sequence joins TRBV20-1 and TRBJ1-6, with 8 bases that match TRBD1. The CDR3 is made up of 11 amino acids. Trimming took 8 bases from V and 7 from J; bases not matched to a gene: 1. From germline, CDR1 is DFQATT and CDR2 SNEGSKA (reference sequence).

This clonotype appeared many times. The chain links TRBV10-2 to TRBJ1-4; D is possibly TRBD1 (5 bases). V lost 6 bases to trimming and J lost 1 base, with 6 bases between them. This CDR3 comprises 13 residues. Germline V CDR1 and CDR2: WSHSY, SAAADI. The CDR3 region has the DNA TGCGCCAGCAGAGGACAAACTAATGAAAAACTGTTTTTT. Translating gives CASRGQTNEKLFF.

This clonotype was seen many times. This chain uses TRBV7-2 with TRBJ1-2, with a weak D call TRBD1 (6 bases). The V gene's germline CDR1 is SGHTA and CDR2 FQGNSA. The CDR3 is 13 amino acids. V lost 3 bases, J lost 10 bases, and 15 bases lay in between. The CDR3 DNA sequence: TGTGCCAGCAGCTTTGTACAGGGTTCTGACTACACCTTC. This gives the protein CASSFVQGSDYTF. Together with reference TRBV7-2 and TRBJ1-2, the CDR3 gives the full variable domain: GAGVSQSPSNKVTEKGKDVELRCDPISGHTALYWYRQSLGQGLEFLIYFQGNSAPDKSGLPSDRFSAERTGGSVSTLTIQRTQQEDSAVYLCASSFVQGSDYTFGSGTRLTVV.

This clonotype has a count of ten or more. This rearrangement joins TRBV10-3 to TRBJ1-5; D remains unclear. Germline assignment: CDR1 ENHRY and CDR2 SYGVKD. The CDR3 has 15 amino acids. V lost 2 bases, J lost 0 bases, and 8 bases lay in between. The CDR3 DNA reads TGTGCCATCAGTGAGGATAGGTATAGCAATCAGCCCCAGCATTTT. Protein product: CAISEDRYSNQPQHF.

V and J are TRBV29-1 and TRBJ2-7; 11 bases align to TRBD2. This CDR3 has 16 amino acids. Trimming cost V 3 bases and J 1 base; bases outside gene matches: 8. CDR1 is SQVTM and CDR2 is ANQGSEA in the germline V gene. The CDR3 loop is CSVEGVAGGGSYEQYF. CDR3 nucleotides: TGCAGCGTTGAGGGTGTAGCGGGAGGGGGATCCTACGAGCAGTACTTC.

Notes on this clonotype: A read error may produce the germline difference seen at one junction end. The CDR3 sequence is CASSLVTGTDEKLSF. The DNA for the CDR3 is TGTGCCAGCAGCTTAGTGACCGGGACAGATGAAAAACTGTCTTTT. The chain links TRBV7-2 to TRBJ1-4, with TRBD1 identical over 7 bases. Germline loops: CDR1 SGHTA, CDR2 FQGNSA. The CDR3 has 15 amino acids.

The CDR3 protein is CASSTGDVGEKLFF. The CDR3 DNA is TGTGCCAGCTCAACAGGGGACGTGGGAGAAAAACTGTTTTTT. The chain couples TRBV18 to TRBJ1-4; TRBD1 aligns across 7 bases. Germline V lookup: CDR1 KGHSH, CDR2 LQKENI. V lost 5 bases to trimming and J lost 8 bases; unmatched junction nucleotides: 8. CDR3 length: 14 amino acids.

The rearrangement joins TRBV30 to TRBJ1-2; 9 bases match TRBD1. Germline assignment: CDR1 GTSNPN and CDR2 SVGIG (reference sequence). The CDR3 runs to 16 residues. J lost 4 bases, V lost 0 bases, and 9 bases had no gene match. CDR3 sequence: CAWSVPGQGTIYGYTF. Written as DNA, the CDR3 is TGTGCCTGGAGTGTACCTGGACAGGGGACCATCTATGGCTACACCTTC.

This chain links TRBV29-1 with TRBJ1-4, with 10 nucleotides matching TRBD1. Germline loops: CDR1 SQVTM, CDR2 ANQGSEA. V dropped 7 bases and J dropped 8; count of bases not matched to a gene: 7. CDR3 length equals 13 residues. Here the CDR3 DNA reads TGCAGCGCTGCTCCGGGACAGGGGGAAAAACTGTTTTTT. Translated, it gives CSAAPGQGEKLFF. The full variable domain, completed using reference TRBV29-1 and TRBJ1-4, is SAVISQKPSRDICQRGTSLTIQCQVDSQVTMMFWYRQQPGQSLTLIATANQGSEATYESGFVIDKFPISRPNLTFSTLTVSNMSPEDSSIYLCSAAPGQGEKLFFGSGTQLSVL.

A single count supports this clonotype. The V and J genes are TRBV24-1 and TRBJ2-5, with 12 bases lining up with TRBD1. Looked up from germline, CDR1 is KGHDR and CDR2 is SFDVKD. The CDR3 spans 15 residues. Losses at the gene ends were 3 bases for V and 9 bases for J; bases not matched to a gene: 7. The DNA of the CDR3 is TGTGCCACCAGTGATGGGACAGGGGGCGGTCAGCCCCAGTACTTC. Translated, it gives CATSDGTGGGQPQYF.

V and J are TRBV5-1 and TRBJ1-3, with D unresolved. Germline V gene sequence: CDR1 SGHRS, CDR2 YFSETQ. The CDR3 covers 14 residues. V gave up 2 bases and J gave up 7 bases, with 13 bases separating them. The CDR3 here is CASSFVRGTNTIYF. The CDR3 region has the DNA TGCGCCAGCAGCTTTGTGCGGGGTACGAACACCATATATTTT.

This clonotype was detected many times. The rearrangement uses TRBV29-1 and TRBJ2-5; D unclear. V was shortened by 2 bases and J by 4 bases, with 8 bases between the two germline ends. CDR1 and CDR2 from the germline V gene are SQVTM and ANQGSEA. This CDR3 is built from 12 residues. The CDR3 region has the DNA TGCAGCGTTGAACTAAACCCAGAGACCCAGTACTTC. Protein sequence: CSVELNPETQYF.

This clonotype was observed at least ten times. The genes are TRBV7-2 and TRBJ2-7, with 10 bases identical to TRBD1. Trimming removed 5 bases from V and 6 bases from J; junction bases left unmatched: 7. This CDR3 contains 14 residues. Looked up from germline, CDR1 is SGHTA and CDR2 is FQGNSA. The CDR3: CASSPGDRGLEQYF. The CDR3, as DNA: TGTGCCAGCAGCCCGGGGGACAGGGGACTCGAGCAGTACTTC.

This clonotype was detected many times. The V gene is TRBV5-1, the J gene TRBJ1-2; TRBD1 matches at 7 bases. Germline V gene lookup returns CDR1 SGHRS and CDR2 YFSETQ. This CDR3 contains 16 residues. V shed 0 bases and J 4 bases; nucleotides not matched to a gene: 9. The DNA for the CDR3 is TGCGCCAGCAGCTTGGCCCCAGACAGGGTTAGCTATGGCTACACCTTC. Translation gives CASSLAPDRVSYGYTF.

This clonotype came up many times. The V gene is TRBV5-1, the J gene TRBJ1-2; maybe TRBD1 (6 bases). Germline V gives CDR1 SGHRS, CDR2 YFSETQ. CDR3 length: 13 amino acids. V lost 0 bases and J 8 bases, leaving 11 bases between the germline ends. The CDR3 here is CASSLVTGYGYTF. CDR3 bases: TGCGCCAGCAGCTTGGTGACAGGCTACGGCTACACCTTC.

Concerning this clonotype itself: No conserved phenylalanine or tryptophan is present at the end of the CDR3, so a read error is the likely explanation. The DNA is omitted, as the CDR3 cannot be located on it reliably, and the CDR3 follows TCRdb's listing. The V gene is TRBV9, the J gene TRBJ1-6. CDR1 and CDR2 (germline): SGDLS, YYNGEE. Ends included, the CDR3 has 11 residues. The CDR3 spells CASSADNGGLA.

The chain recombines TRBV7-9 with TRBJ1-5, with a possible D match to TRBD1 (6 bases). This CDR3 contains 13 residues. Trimming pared 5 bases from V and 14 bases from J, leaving 19 bases between. Per the germline V gene, CDR1 is SEHNR and CDR2 is FQNEAQ (reference sequence). The CDR3 reads CASSPPGQEYEHF. For the CDR3, the DNA is TGTGCCAGCAGCCCGCCGGGACAAGAATACGAGCATTTT. The full variable domain, rest sourced from reference TRBV7-9 and TRBJ1-5, is DTGVSQNPRHKITKRGQNVTFRCDPISEHNRLYWYRQTLGQGPEFLTYFQNEAQLEKSRLLSDRFSAERPKGSFSTLEIQRTEQGDSAMYLCASSPPGQEYEHFGDGTRLSIL.